This T cell receptor (beta chain) derives from a study of T-cell reconstitution after alpha-beta-depleted transplantation in children. Study-level results: After transplant, high TCRbeta diversity at day 60 in some patients arose from surviving recipient T cells and thymic progenitors. Newly generated T cells supplied most T-cell counts and diversity one year post-transplant. About two months after transplant, alpha-beta T cells reportedly came from several hundred expanded graft clones.

For TCRbeta, the library was prepared with unique molecular identifiers. MiXCR, applied by TCRdb to the PCR reads, yields one record per CDR3 protein. The table has fewer than 750,000 distinct CDR3 sequences, 25% to 30% seen once. This clonotype was detected a few times. Its target is not known. V trimming: 3 bases; J trimming: 2 bases; junction bases outside the gene matches: 4. The CDR3 runs to 13 residues. Germline V lookup: CDR1 DFQATT, CDR2 SNEGSKA (reference sequence). Here the sequenced sample was PBMCs, taken before TCRalphabeta/CD19-depleted stem cell transplant. The rearrangement uses TRBV20-1 and TRBJ2-7, with 7 bases matching TRBD1. The TCR comes from a boy younger than two with Wiskott-Aldrich syndrome, due to receive a stem cell transplant. CDR3 nucleotide sequence: TGCAGTGCTAGCGGACAGGCGGCCTACGAGCAGTACTTC. Amino acid sequence: CSASGQAAYEQYF.